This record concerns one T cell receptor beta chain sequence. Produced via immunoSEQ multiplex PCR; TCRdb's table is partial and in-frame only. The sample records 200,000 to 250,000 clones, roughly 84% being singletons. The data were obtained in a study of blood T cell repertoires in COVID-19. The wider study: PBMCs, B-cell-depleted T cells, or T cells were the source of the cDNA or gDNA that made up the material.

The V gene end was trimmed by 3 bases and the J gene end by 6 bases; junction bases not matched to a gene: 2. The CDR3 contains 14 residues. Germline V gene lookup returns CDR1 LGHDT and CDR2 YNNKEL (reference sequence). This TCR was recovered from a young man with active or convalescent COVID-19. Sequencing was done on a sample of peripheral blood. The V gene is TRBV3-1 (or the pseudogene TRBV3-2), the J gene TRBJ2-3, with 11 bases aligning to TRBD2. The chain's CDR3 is CASSHASGGDTQYF. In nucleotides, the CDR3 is TGTGCCAGCAGCCACGCTAGCGGGGGGGATACGCAGTATTTT.